This section outlines one T cell receptor beta chain sequence together with its context. Its antigen has not been determined. Base qualities were left out, and no much larger clone turns up one base away. The data originate from a study of blood T cell repertoires in COVID-19 (TCRdb year 2020). Concerning the study at large: Collaborator samples came from the United States, Italy and Spain and covered acute and convalescent phases of COVID-19. The prospective study material was composed of cDNA or gDNA derived from T cells, B-cell-depleted T cells, or PBMCs. Subjects who had been exposed to COVID-19, were actively infected with it, or had recovered from it provided the deeply sampled blood TCRbeta repertoires that made up the dataset. The repertoires were made available in a free public database intended to serve as a resource for research on the immune response to SARS-CoV-2. Samples were obtained from the ongoing ImmuneRACE study (first 160 participants) and from 1,200 or so subjects provided by 6 global collaborators. Sample metadata almost always included a de-identified subject ID, COVID-19 status, age in years and sex. Where available, HLA class I and class II types were obtained from metadata supplied by the sample provider rather than from assay-based typing. Overall study results and their limits: The amount of clinical and demographic metadata varied by source and participant and was provided uncurated.

Including the terminal cysteine and phenylalanine, the CDR3 comprises 14 residues. Only the CDR3 portion is preserved as DNA: 42 bases, with reading frame beginning at the first base. Reading the germline V gene (reference sequence) gives CDR1 SGHKS and CDR2 YYEKEE. The junction carries 19 bases between V and J, which are trimmed by 7 bases and 5 bases respectively. The collaborating institutions used their own protocols to collect whole blood in K2EDTA tubes. For TCRbeta analysis, collaborators shipped samples in one of three forms: frozen whole blood, isolated PBMCs, or DNA extracted from either of those sample types. TCRbeta CDR3 regions were amplified from genomic DNA using the immunoSEQ Assay, a bias-controlled multiplex PCR. Per the authors' processing: The number of nucleated cells in each sample was estimated from the amplification of reference gene primers within the assay. To quantify the absolute abundance of each unique TCRbeta CDR3 rearrangement, sequence reads were collapsed and filtered. For each sample, productive Simpson clonality was calculated by taking the square root of Simpson's diversity index across productive rearrangements. Held by TCRdb, this immuneACCESS table contains in-frame sequences only and omits some clones. Under half of the omission traces to an unresolved V gene where checked; the cause of the rest is unknown. V and J calls and clone size are those listed in that table; D and trimming were worked out from the DNA. A total of around 160,000 clones appear in this sample, around 80% of them only once. The biggest ten clones account for approximately 19% of the sample.

The material sequenced was peripheral blood. The TCR sequence derives from an elderly woman with acute or convalescent COVID-19. The chain links TRBV5-5 with TRBJ2-7, with the D gene call left open. The DNA sequence is given as TGTGCCAGCTTATCGAATTGGCAATCCAACGAGCAGTACTTC. Translated, this gives CASLSNWQSNEQYF.